Below are 5 T cell receptor beta chains sequenced from a single sample in a study of beta chain features in type 1 diabetes. The investigators reverse transcribed all of the isolated RNA, so they sequenced expressed TCRB transcripts. The table came from immunoSEQ multiplex PCR; TCRdb's copy has only in-frame clones and leaves some out. Among around 330,000 clones listed, 11% were seen once. Sequenced material: naive CD4+ T cells from blood. The receptors shown here come from a woman aged 30 to 39 in good health.

This sequence joins TRBV7-2 and TRBJ2-3; tentative D call: TRBD1 (5 bases). Trimming shortened V by 1 base and J by 3 bases, and 20 bases separated the two germline ends. CDR1 is SGHTA, CDR2 FQGNSA, per germline. This CDR3 has 18 residues. CDR3 sequence reads: CASSLGPPRVRPTDTQYF. The CDR3 DNA sequence: TGTGCCAGCAGCTTAGGCCCCCCCAGGGTTCGGCCGACAGATACGCAGTATTTT.

This clone was seen a few times. The chain has TRBV29-1 and TRBJ2-5; the D gene is possibly TRBD1 (6 bases). Trimming removed 3 bases from V and 2 bases from J, with 10 bases in between. Germline V gene sequence: CDR1 SQVTM, CDR2 ANQGSEA. This CDR3 has 13 amino acids. The CDR3 protein is CSVEWDKQETQYF. CDR3 nucleotide sequence: TGCAGCGTTGAGTGGGACAAACAAGAGACCCAGTACTTC.

The gene calls are TRBV28 and TRBJ2-7; D gene uncertain. Germline values: CDR1 MDHEN, CDR2 SYDVKM. V was trimmed by 6 bases and J by 0 bases, leaving 15 bases between them. The CDR3 has 15 amino acids. The CDR3 DNA is TGTGCCAGCAGGCCGACACGCATCTCCTCCTACGAGCAGTACTTC. This gives the protein CASRPTRISSYEQYF.

The J gene is TRBJ1-1, the V gene TRBV4-3, with D uncertain. V was shortened by 6 bases and J by 1 base, with 12 bases between the two germline ends. The CDR3 has 14 amino acids. Germline CDR1 reads LGHNA; CDR2 reads YSLEER. CDR3 amino acids: CASSRQARNTEAFF. The CDR3 bases are TGCGCCAGCAGTCGCCAGGCCCGGAACACTGAAGCTTTCTTT.

The table lists this clone with a few counts. The gene calls are TRBV30 and TRBJ2-1, with 8 bases aligning to TRBD1. The germline gives CDR1 GTSNPN, CDR2 SVGIG (reference sequence). CDR3 length: 14 amino acids. V gave up 5 bases and J gave up 11 bases; unmatched junction bases: 14. Here the CDR3 reads CAWVSWLRTGKQFF. The CDR3, as DNA: TGTGCCTGGGTGTCATGGCTAAGGACAGGGAAGCAGTTCTTC.